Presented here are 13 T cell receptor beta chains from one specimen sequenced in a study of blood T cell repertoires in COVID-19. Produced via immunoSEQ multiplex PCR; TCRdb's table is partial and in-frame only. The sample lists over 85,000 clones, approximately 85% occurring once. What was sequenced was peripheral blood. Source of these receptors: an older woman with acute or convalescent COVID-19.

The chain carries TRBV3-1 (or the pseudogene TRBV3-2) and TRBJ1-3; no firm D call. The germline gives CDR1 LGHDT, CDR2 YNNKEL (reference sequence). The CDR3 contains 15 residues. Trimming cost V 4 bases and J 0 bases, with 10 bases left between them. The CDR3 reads CASSRNGDSGNTIYF. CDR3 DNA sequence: TGTGCCAGCAGCCGAAACGGAGACTCTGGAAACACCATATATTTT.

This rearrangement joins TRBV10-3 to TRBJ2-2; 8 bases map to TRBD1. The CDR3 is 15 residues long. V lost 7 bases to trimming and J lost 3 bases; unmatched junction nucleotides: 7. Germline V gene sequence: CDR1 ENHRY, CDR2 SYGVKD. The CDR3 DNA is TGTGCCATCAAGACAGGGGAAACGGACACCGGGGAGCTGTTTTTT. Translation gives CAIKTGETDTGELFF.

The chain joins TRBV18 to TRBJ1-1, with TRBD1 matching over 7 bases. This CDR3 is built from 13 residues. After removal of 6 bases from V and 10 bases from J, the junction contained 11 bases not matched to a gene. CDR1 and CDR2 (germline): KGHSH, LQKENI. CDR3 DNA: TGTGCCAGCTCTTCGGACAGGTCTGAAGTAGCTTTCTTT. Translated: CASSSDRSEVAFF.

The CDR3 sequence: CASSTSFYPGLASEQYF. CDR3 coding DNA: TGTGCCAGCAGCACGTCCTTTTACCCGGGACTAGCGAGTGAGCAGTACTTC. J is TRBJ2-7 and V is TRBV11-2, with 10 bases that match TRBD2. The CDR3 totals 17 residues. Per germline, CDR1 SGHAT and CDR2 FQNNGV. Trimming removed 5 bases from V and 7 bases from J; junction bases left unmatched: 17.

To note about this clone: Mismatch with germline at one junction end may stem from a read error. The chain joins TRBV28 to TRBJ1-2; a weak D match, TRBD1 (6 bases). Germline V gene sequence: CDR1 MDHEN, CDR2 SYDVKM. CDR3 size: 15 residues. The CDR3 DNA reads TGTGCCAGCAGTTTGGTGGTGGGGGCTGGCTATGGCCACACCTTC. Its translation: CASSLVVGAGYGHTF.

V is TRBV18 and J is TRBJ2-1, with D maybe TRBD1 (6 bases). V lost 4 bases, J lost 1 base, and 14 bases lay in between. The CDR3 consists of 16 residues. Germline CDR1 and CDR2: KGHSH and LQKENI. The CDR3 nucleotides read TGTGCCAGCTCACTCGCCGGTGGGACATCCTACAATGAGCAGTTCTTC. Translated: CASSLAGGTSYNEQFF.

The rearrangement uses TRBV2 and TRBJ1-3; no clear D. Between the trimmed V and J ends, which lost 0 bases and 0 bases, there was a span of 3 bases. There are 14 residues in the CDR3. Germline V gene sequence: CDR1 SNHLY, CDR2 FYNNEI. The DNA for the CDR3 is TGTGCCAGCAGTGAAGCCAGCTCTGGAAACACCATATATTTT. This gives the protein CASSEASSGNTIYF.

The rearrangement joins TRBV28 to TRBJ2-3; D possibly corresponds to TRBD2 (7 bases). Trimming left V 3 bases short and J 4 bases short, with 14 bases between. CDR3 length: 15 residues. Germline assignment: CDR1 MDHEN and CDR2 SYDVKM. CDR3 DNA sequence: TGTGCCAGCAGTTTTCTAGGGGAGGGGGCAGATACGCAGTATTTT. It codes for CASSFLGEGADTQYF.

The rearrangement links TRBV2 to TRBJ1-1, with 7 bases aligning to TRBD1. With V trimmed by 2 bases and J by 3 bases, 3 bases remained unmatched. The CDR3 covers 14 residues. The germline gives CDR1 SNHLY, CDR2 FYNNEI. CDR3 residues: CASSEQGDYTEAFF. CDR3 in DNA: TGTGCCAGCAGTGAACAGGGGGATTACACTGAAGCTTTCTTT. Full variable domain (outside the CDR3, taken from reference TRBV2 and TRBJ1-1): EPEVTQTPSHQVTQMGQEVILRCVPISNHLYFYWYRQILGQKVEFLVSFYNNEISEKSEIFDDQFSVERPDGSNFTLKIRSTKLEDSAMYFCASSEQGDYTEAFFGQGTRLTVV.

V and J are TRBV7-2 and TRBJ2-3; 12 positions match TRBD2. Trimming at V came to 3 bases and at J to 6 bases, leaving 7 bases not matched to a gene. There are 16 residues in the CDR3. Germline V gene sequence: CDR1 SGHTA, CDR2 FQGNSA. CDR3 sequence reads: CASSFKGLAGGDTQYF. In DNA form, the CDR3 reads TGTGCCAGCAGCTTTAAGGGTCTAGCGGGGGGGGATACGCAGTATTTT.

For the CDR3, the DNA is TGTGCCAGCTCACCGTTAGCGGGGGGCTCTGGTGAGCAGTTCTTC. It encodes CASSPLAGGSGEQFF. The chain employs TRBV18 and TRBJ2-1; 10 nucleotides align to TRBD2. After removal of 3 bases from V and 9 bases from J, the junction contained 8 bases not matched to a gene. The CDR3 runs 15 residues. The germline CDR1 and CDR2 sequences are KGHSH and LQKENI.

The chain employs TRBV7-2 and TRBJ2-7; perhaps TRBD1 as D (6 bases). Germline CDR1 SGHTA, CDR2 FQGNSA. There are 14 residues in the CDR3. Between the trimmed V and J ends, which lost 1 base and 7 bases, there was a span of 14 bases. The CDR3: CASSLVAGAGEQYF. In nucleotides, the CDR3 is TGTGCCAGCAGCTTAGTGGCAGGGGCTGGGGAGCAGTACTTC. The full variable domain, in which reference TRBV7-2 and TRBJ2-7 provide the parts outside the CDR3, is GAGVSQSPSNKVTEKGKDVELRCDPISGHTALYWYRQSLGQGLEFLIYFQGNSAPDKSGLPSDRFSAERTGGSVSTLTIQRTQQEDSAVYLCASSLVAGAGEQYFGPGTRLTVT.

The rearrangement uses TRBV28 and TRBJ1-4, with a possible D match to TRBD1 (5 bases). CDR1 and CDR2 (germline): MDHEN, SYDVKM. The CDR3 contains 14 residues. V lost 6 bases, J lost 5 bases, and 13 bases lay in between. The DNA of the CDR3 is TGTGCCAGCAGGCAAATGGGGGGGAATGAAAAACTGTTTTTT. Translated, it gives CASRQMGGNEKLFF.